This T cell receptor beta chain was recorded in a study of blood T cells in healthy people across ages. The CDR3 is made up of 17 amino acids. V shed 2 bases and J 5 bases; nucleotides not matched to a gene: 10. The germline V gene has CDR1 KGHDR and CDR2 SFDVKD. A second PCR of about 7 to 12 cycles used a sample-barcoded 5' primer and a J-beta primer mix. Carrying 12 random nucleotides, a template-switch adaptor labeled each individual cDNA molecule. TCRdb ran MiXCR on the 5' RACE reads and lists one entry per CDR3 protein. The table lists approximately 900,000 distinct CDR3 sequences, about 48% of them singletons. Each sample yielded at least 6 micrograms of PBMC total RNA. Whole-study results and caveats: Among T cells, TCR beta diversity per million cells dropped roughly linearly as age rose.

Concerning this clonotype: The antigen remains undetermined.

This clonotype was sampled from a man aged 25-45 years in good health. V and J are TRBV24-1 and TRBJ2-2, with 7 bases matching TRBD2. The source material was blood. The DNA of the CDR3 is TGTGCCACCAGTGATTACTGGGGAGGGCCCCGAACCGGGGAGCTGTTTTTT. Protein: CATSDYWGGPRTGELFF.